Following are 29 T cell receptor beta chains from one sample sequenced in a study of blood T cell repertoires in COVID-19. The data were produced by immunoSEQ multiplex PCR, yet TCRdb's version contains in-frame clones alone and is incomplete. Of around 360,000 clones listed, around 87% are singletons. Sequencing was done on a sample of peripheral blood. Source of these receptors: a woman aged 25-40 years with COVID-19, enrolled during active disease.

The chain combines TRBV28 with TRBJ1-5, with D hard to call. CDR1 MDHEN and CDR2 SYDVKM come from the germline V gene. The length of the CDR3 is 14 residues. Trimming took off 2 bases at V and 5 bases at J, with 10 bases between the two ends. The DNA of the CDR3 is TGTGCCAGCAGTTTAGGGCAGGCCCATCAGCCCCAGCATTTT. It encodes CASSLGQAHQPQHF.

CDR3 sequence (DNA): TGCAGCGGCTCCGGGATTAATGAAAAACTGTTTTTT. Residues: CSGSGINEKLFF. V is TRBV29-1 and J is TRBJ1-4; D gene unclear. Germline CDR1 SQVTM, CDR2 ANQGSEA. This CDR3 is 12 amino acids long. V was shortened by 7 bases and J by 4 bases, with 10 bases between the two germline ends.

This clone is a singleton in its sample. V and J are TRBV2 and TRBJ2-4; D is undetermined. V lost 4 bases, J lost 6 bases, and 13 bases lay in between. The CDR3 covers 14 residues. Per the germline V gene, CDR1 is SNHLY and CDR2 is FYNNEI. In nucleotides, the CDR3 is TGTGCCAGCAGTGTCTTCCCCCCGGGAAACATTCAGTACTTC. It translates to CASSVFPPGNIQYF.

The chain links TRBV28 to TRBJ1-5, with no clear D. Trimming cost V 3 bases and J 4 bases, with 7 bases left between them. Germline lookup yields CDR1 MDHEN and CDR2 SYDVKM. The CDR3 loop spans 13 amino acids. In DNA, the CDR3 is TGTGCCAGCAGTTTTGACACTAATCAGCCCCAGCATTTT. This translates into CASSFDTNQPQHF.

The J gene is TRBJ2-1, the V gene TRBV4-3; 9 nucleotides align to TRBD2. J lost 8 bases, V lost 1 base, and 6 bases had no gene match. The CDR3 length is 15 residues. Germline CDR1 reads LGHNA; CDR2 reads YSLEER. CDR3 sequence: CASSQAGLARDEQFF. DNA of the CDR3: TGCGCCAGCAGCCAAGCCGGACTAGCGAGGGATGAGCAGTTCTTC.

V gene TRBV4-1 combines with J gene TRBJ2-1; tentative D call: TRBD2 (6 bases). In germline, CDR1 is MGHRA, CDR2 YSYEKL. CDR3 size: 15 residues. Trimming left V 3 bases short and J 2 bases short, with 11 bases between. The CDR3 sequence is CASSQLGLPYNEQFF. In DNA form, the CDR3 reads TGCGCCAGCAGCCAGCTAGGACTACCCTACAATGAGCAGTTCTTC.

The genes are TRBV4-3 and TRBJ2-4; 11 bases agree with TRBD2. The CDR3 loop spans 17 amino acids. Looked up from germline, CDR1 is LGHNA and CDR2 is YSLEER. Losses at the gene ends were 4 bases for V and 12 bases for J; bases not matched to a gene: 17. In nucleotides, the CDR3 is TGCGCCAGCAGCCCCACAGGGGTAGCGGGAGGGCCCAATACTCAGTACTTC. Translating it yields CASSPTGVAGGPNTQYF.

The V gene is TRBV4-2, the J gene TRBJ2-1; D may be TRBD2 (5 bases). This CDR3 region has 13 residues. Germline CDR1 is LGHNA and CDR2 is YNFKEQ. Trimming stripped 4 bases from V and 6 bases from J, with 10 bases between. In DNA, the CDR3 is TGTGCCAGCAGCCTGGACTGGATCAATGAGCAGTTCTTC. Its translation: CASSLDWINEQFF.

V and J are TRBV29-1 and TRBJ2-2; D unresolved. The CDR3 contains 13 residues. Between the trimmed V and J ends, which lost 6 bases and 0 bases, there was a span of 8 bases. Germline assignment: CDR1 SQVTM and CDR2 ANQGSEA. This CDR3 is CSVRPANTGELFF. The CDR3 DNA follows: TGCAGCGTCCGTCCGGCGAACACCGGGGAGCTGTTTTTT.

V usage is TRBV4-1 and J usage is TRBJ2-3; 8 nucleotides agree with TRBD2. The CDR3 runs 16 residues. In germline, CDR1 is MGHRA, CDR2 YSYEKL. Trimming cost V 0 bases and J 5 bases; bases outside gene matches: 7. CDR3 DNA: TGCGCCAGCAGCCAAGACGCAGCGGGAGTCCAAGATACGCAGTATTTT. Amino acid sequence: CASSQDAAGVQDTQYF.

The V call is TRBV2, the J call TRBJ2-7; weak D call: TRBD1 (5 bases). V was shortened by 7 bases and J by 1 base, with 17 bases between the two germline ends. Germline lookup yields CDR1 SNHLY and CDR2 FYNNEI. CDR3 length equals 15 residues. CDR3 DNA: TGTGCCAGCAATCCTTCGACAGCTGATTCCTACGAGCAGTACTTC. This translates into CASNPSTADSYEQYF.

In DNA form, the CDR3 reads TGCAGTGCAGCCGTGAACACTGAAGCTTTCTTT. Encoded protein: CSAAVNTEAFF. The chain uses TRBV20-1 and TRBJ1-1, with D unclear. CDR3 length: 11 residues. Germline assignment: CDR1 DFQATT and CDR2 SNEGSKA (reference sequence). Trimming stripped 6 bases from V and 0 bases from J, with 5 bases between.

CDR3 protein: CAWSSTLSYEQYF. In nucleotides, the CDR3 is TGTGCCTGGAGCTCGACTCTGTCCTACGAGCAGTACTTC. The genes are TRBV30 and TRBJ2-7; D uncertain. Germline V gene data show CDR1 as GTSNPN and CDR2 as SVGIG (reference sequence). V lost 3 bases to trimming and J lost 1 base, with 10 bases between them. CDR3 size: 13 residues.

The chain links TRBV29-1 to TRBJ2-7, with 9 bases that match TRBD2. This CDR3 is built from 14 residues. The germline gives CDR1 SQVTM, CDR2 ANQGSEA. Germline trimming cut 4 bases from V and 6 bases from J; bases unmatched to any gene: 10. CDR3 sequence (DNA): TGCAGCGTTGTGGCGGGAGGGCCACCCCCCGAGCAGTACTTC. Translation: CSVVAGGPPPEQYF.

The count of this clone is one. The chain's CDR3 is CASSRGLAKDTQYF. As DNA, the CDR3 is TGTGCCAGCAGTCGGGGACTAGCGAAAGATACGCAGTATTTT. This chain links TRBV6-5 with TRBJ2-3; 10 bases are shared with TRBD2. CDR1 is MNHEY, CDR2 SVGAGI, per germline. Trimming took 5 bases from V and 5 from J; bases not matched to a gene: 4. The CDR3 spans 14 residues.

This chain links TRBV28 with TRBJ1-4, with D tentatively TRBD1 (6 bases). The CDR3 totals 15 residues. CDR1 and CDR2 (germline): MDHEN, SYDVKM. The V gene lost 1 base and the J gene lost 3 bases, with 9 bases spanning the gap. The CDR3, as DNA: TGTGCCAGCAGTTTATTAAGGACAGCTAATGAAAAACTGTTTTTT. This translates into CASSLLRTANEKLFF.

The rearrangement links TRBV29-1 to TRBJ2-1, with TRBD2 identical over 11 bases. The ends lost 6 bases at V and 3 bases at J; junction bases unmatched: 4. There are 14 residues in the CDR3. Germline loops: CDR1 SQVTM, CDR2 ANQGSEA. CDR3 sequence: CSVSTSGSYNEQFF. The CDR3 nucleotides read TGCAGCGTGTCCACTAGCGGGAGCTACAATGAGCAGTTCTTC.

The gene calls are TRBV24-1 and TRBJ2-4, with 10 bases matching TRBD1. V lost 4 bases to trimming and J lost 3 bases; unmatched junction nucleotides: 5. Germline V gene sequence: CDR1 KGHDR, CDR2 SFDVKD. This CDR3 is built from 16 residues. The CDR3: CATSDPGTGDKNIQYF. The CDR3 DNA follows: TGTGCCACCAGTGACCCCGGGACAGGGGACAAAAACATTCAGTACTTC.

The chain links TRBV28 to TRBJ1-5; D might be TRBD1 (6 bases). From germline, CDR1 is MDHEN and CDR2 SYDVKM. This CDR3 is 13 amino acids long. V shed 7 bases and J shed 6 bases, with 13 bases lying between them. This CDR3 reads CASTTDRRQPQHF. CDR3 nucleotide sequence: TGTGCCAGCACCACTGACAGGCGTCAGCCCCAGCATTTT.

J is TRBJ2-7 and V is TRBV7-9; TRBD2 matches 9 bases. The CDR3 covers 14 residues. Germline CDR1 reads SEHNR; CDR2 reads FQNEAQ (reference sequence). V was pared by 5 bases and J by 2 bases, with 4 bases of the junction left unmatched. This chain's CDR3 is CASSPPSGAYEQYF. The CDR3 DNA reads as TGTGCCAGCAGCCCCCCTAGCGGGGCCTACGAGCAGTACTTC.

This clone was found once. The chain carries TRBV9 and TRBJ2-6; D uncertain. The CDR3 totals 14 residues. Looked up from germline, CDR1 is SGDLS and CDR2 is YYNGEE. Trimming took off 1 base at V and 4 bases at J, with 6 bases between the two ends. The CDR3 spells CASSVTQGANVLTF. The CDR3 DNA sequence: TGTGCCAGCAGCGTAACACAGGGGGCCAACGTCCTGACTTTC. Full variable domain (remainder filled in from reference TRBV9 and TRBJ2-6): DSGVTQTPKHLITATGQRVTLRCSPRSGDLSVYWYQQSLDQGLQFLIQYYNGEERAKGNILERFSAQQFPDLHSELNLSSLELGDSALYFCASSVTQGANVLTFGAGSRLTVL.

The chain uses TRBV18 and TRBJ2-6, with unresolved D. V lost 2 bases and J 4 bases, leaving 9 bases between the germline ends. The CDR3 has 15 residues. Germline lookup yields CDR1 KGHSH and CDR2 LQKENI. Here the CDR3 reads CASSPIPLGANVLTF. The CDR3 nucleotides read TGTGCCAGCTCACCAATCCCTCTGGGGGCCAACGTCCTGACTTTC.

The chain has TRBV5-1 and TRBJ2-7, with a weak D call TRBD2 (6 bases). Germline V gene data show CDR1 as SGHRS and CDR2 as YFSETQ. CDR3 size: 13 residues. Trimming stripped 5 bases from V and 6 bases from J, with 15 bases between. The CDR3 here is CASSLTGEIEQYF. The CDR3 DNA reads TGCGCCAGCAGTCTGACGGGAGAGATCGAGCAGTACTTC.

This clone was picked up a small number of times. The genes are TRBV5-4 and TRBJ2-5, with D hard to call. This CDR3 comprises 13 residues. Germline values: CDR1 SGHNT, CDR2 YYREEE (reference sequence). V lost 4 bases, J lost 6 bases, and 13 bases lay in between. CDR3 nucleotide sequence: TGTGCCAGCAGCGCGACCCAACAGAAGACCCAGTACTTC. Encoded protein: CASSATQQKTQYF.

The V gene is TRBV28, the J gene TRBJ1-1; D possibly corresponds to TRBD1 (5 bases). CDR1 is MDHEN and CDR2 is SYDVKM in the germline V gene. This CDR3 spans 14 amino acids. V lost 9 bases, J lost 3 bases, and 17 bases lay in between. CDR3 nucleotide sequence: TGTGCCAGTTACCCCCTGGGGCAGTACACTGAAGCTTTCTTT. The encoded protein is CASYPLGQYTEAFF.

This chain connects TRBV23-1 to TRBJ2-1; 8 bases map to TRBD1. TRBV23-1 is recorded as an ORF, its role being uncertain. This CDR3 comprises 13 residues. Trimming at V came to 4 bases and at J to 5 bases, leaving 1 base not matched to a gene. CDR3 amino acids: CASSRGQDNEQFF. CDR3 sequence (DNA): TGCGCCAGCAGTCGGGGACAGGACAATGAGCAGTTCTTC.

The gene calls are TRBV19 and TRBJ1-5, with D uncertain. The CDR3 is 17 amino acids. Germline-derived CDR1 and CDR2 are LNHDA and SQIVND (reference sequence). V lost 1 base to trimming and J lost 3 bases, with 16 bases between them. CDR3 in DNA: TGTGCCAGTAGTATAGGTGTTGCCCCTGGCCCCAATCAGCCCCAGCATTTT. Amino acid sequence: CASSIGVAPGPNQPQHF.

In its sample, this clone was seen once. The chain's CDR3 is CASRYTGAGNQPQHF. The CDR3 nucleotides read TGTGCCAGTAGGTACACAGGGGCAGGCAATCAGCCCCAGCATTTT. This chain joins TRBV19 and TRBJ1-5; 7 bases are a match to TRBD1. The V and J ends lost 6 bases and 2 bases, in that order; junction bases with no gene match: 7. The germline V gene encodes CDR1 LNHDA and CDR2 SQIVND (reference sequence). The CDR3 loop spans 15 amino acids.

This chain links TRBV28 with TRBJ1-2, with TRBD1 matching 8 bases. The CDR3 extends over 14 amino acids. After removal of 6 bases from V and 7 bases from J, the junction contained 10 bases not matched to a gene. Germline lookup yields CDR1 MDHEN and CDR2 SYDVKM. The CDR3 protein is CASRPTDRGGGYTF. The CDR3 DNA reads as TGTGCCAGCAGACCTACCGACAGGGGAGGTGGCTACACCTTC.